The next 29 T cell receptor beta chains were all read from a single sample in a study of shared clonotypes between healthy human individuals. This table comes from immunoSEQ multiplex PCR, and its TCRdb copy is limited to in-frame clones, with some not included. There are about 490,000 clones in the sample; around four fifths occur only once, and 12% lies in the top ten. The specimen sequenced was PBMCs. These receptor sequences come from a woman aged 40 to 50 in good health. Some clones in this sample may be carry-over from other donors' samples.

The rearrangement links TRBV5-4 to TRBJ2-3, with TRBD2 matching over 7 bases. CDR1 is SGHNT, CDR2 YYREEE, per germline (reference sequence). V dropped 0 bases and J dropped 2; count of bases not matched to a gene: 6. CDR3 length: 16 amino acids. The CDR3 DNA sequence: TGTGCCAGCAGCTTGGGAGGCGGGAGAAACACAGATACGCAGTATTTT. Its translation is CASSLGGGRNTDTQYF.

With respect to this clone: Other DNA sequences in the sample encode the same CDR3. This chain joins TRBV5-1 and TRBJ2-3; no reliable D call. CDR3 length equals 14 residues. V lost 3 bases and J 3 bases, leaving 11 bases between the germline ends. Germline V lookup: CDR1 SGHRS, CDR2 YFSETQ. The CDR3 here is CASSSILGTDTQYF. The CDR3 nucleotides are TGCGCCAGCAGCTCTATCTTGGGAACAGATACGCAGTATTTT.

Notes on this clone: A read error may produce the germline difference seen at one junction end. The gene calls are TRBV9 and TRBJ2-7, with 7 nucleotides matching TRBD1. CDR1 is SGDLS and CDR2 is YYNGEE in the germline V gene. This CDR3 has 14 residues. The DNA for the CDR3 is TGTGCCAGCAGCAAACGGGACAGCTCCTACGAGCAGTATTTC. It encodes CASSKRDSSYEQYF.

This chain joins TRBV7-9 and TRBJ2-1; possible D gene TRBD2, 7 bases. Between the trimmed V and J ends, which lost 0 bases and 8 bases, there was a span of 17 bases. The CDR3 runs to 16 residues. Germline V gene lookup returns CDR1 SEHNR and CDR2 FQNEAQ (reference sequence). Here the CDR3 reads CASSLAGAAGRDEQFF. The CDR3 DNA reads as TGTGCCAGCAGCTTAGCGGGGGCAGCGGGGCGCGATGAGCAGTTCTTC.

The genes are TRBV29-1 and TRBJ2-7, with TRBD2 identical over 10 bases. CDR1 and CDR2 from the germline V gene are SQVTM and ANQGSEA. This CDR3 contains 12 residues. Losses at the gene ends were 5 bases for V and 2 bases for J; bases not matched to a gene: 0. The CDR3 nucleotides are TGCAGCGTTAGCGGGAGGGCCTACGAGCAGTACTTC. Translation gives CSVSGRAYEQYF.

This chain joins TRBV10-3 and TRBJ2-5, with 9 bases that match TRBD2. CDR1 is ENHRY and CDR2 is SYGVKD in the germline V gene. The CDR3 spans 14 residues. V was pared by 7 bases and J by 5 bases, with 8 bases of the junction left unmatched. The CDR3, as DNA: TGTGCCATCACGGCTAGCGGGATCGCGGAGACCCAGTACTTC. Its translation is CAITASGIAETQYF.

This clone was seen only once. The rearrangement links TRBV18 to TRBJ2-7; weak D call: TRBD2 (6 bases). The CDR3 sequence is 17 residues long. From germline, CDR1 is KGHSH and CDR2 LQKENI. V was shortened by 4 bases and J by 0 bases, with 19 bases between the two germline ends. The CDR3 DNA is TGTGCCAGCTCACGGAATTCGGACGGGAGTGGCTCCTACGAGCAGTACTTC. Protein: CASSRNSDGSGSYEQYF. Full variable domain (remainder filled in from reference TRBV18 and TRBJ2-7): NAGVMQNPRHLVRRRGQEARLRCSPMKGHSHVYWYRQLPEEGLKFMVYLQKENIIDESGMPKERFSAEFPKEGPSILRIQQVVRGDSAAYFCASSRNSDGSGSYEQYFGPGTRLTVT.

V is TRBV30 and J is TRBJ1-1, with a tentative D call TRBD1 (6 bases). V dropped 3 bases and J dropped 0 bases, with 8 bases sitting between them. The germline gives CDR1 GTSNPN, CDR2 SVGIG (reference sequence). The CDR3 length is 13 residues. CDR3 DNA sequence: TGTGCCTGGAGCCGGACAGTGAACACTGAAGCTTTCTTT. Its protein product is CAWSRTVNTEAFF.

The rearrangement joins TRBV5-6 to TRBJ2-7; 9 bases match TRBD2. Germline V gene lookup returns CDR1 SGHDT and CDR2 YYEEEE. Trimming took 4 bases from V and 9 from J; bases not matched to a gene: 8. The CDR3 runs 13 residues. Here the CDR3 DNA reads TGTGCCAGCAGCCCGAGAGGACTAGCGTGGCAGTACTTC. It translates to CASSPRGLAWQYF.

This clone has only a few counts. J is TRBJ1-2 and V is TRBV6-5, with D perhaps matching TRBD1 (5 bases). The CDR3 consists of 12 residues. V was trimmed by 7 bases and J by 5 bases, leaving 11 bases between them. Per the germline V gene, CDR1 is MNHEY and CDR2 is SVGAGI. In DNA, the CDR3 is TGTGCCAGCAAGGAGGGGAGGTATGGCTACACCTTC. It specifies CASKEGRYGYTF.

The chain employs TRBV4-1 and TRBJ1-5, with a weak D call TRBD1 (6 bases). CDR3 length: 14 residues. Trimming removed 2 bases at V and 4 bases at J, with 9 bases between. Germline-derived CDR1 and CDR2 are MGHRA and YSYEKL. The CDR3 sequence is CASSQRGGNQPQHF. As DNA, the CDR3 is TGCGCCAGCAGCCAAAGGGGGGGAAATCAGCCCCAGCATTTT.

This rearrangement joins TRBV25-1 to TRBJ2-7; no reliable D call. The CDR3 length is 13 residues. Per the germline V gene, CDR1 is MGHDK and CDR2 is SYGVNS. V lost 1 base to trimming and J lost 3 bases, with 7 bases between them. This CDR3 is CASSEFIGYEQYF. Written as DNA, the CDR3 is TGTGCCAGCAGTGAATTTATTGGCTACGAGCAGTACTTC.

This chain links TRBV30 with TRBJ2-3, with 8 nucleotides matching TRBD2. Per germline, CDR1 GTSNPN and CDR2 SVGIG (reference sequence). Trimming at V came to 2 bases and at J to 0 bases, leaving 4 bases not matched to a gene. The CDR3 runs 15 residues. In DNA, the CDR3 is TGTGCCTGGAGTCCTACTAGCGGTAGCACAGATACGCAGTATTTT. Its protein is CAWSPTSGSTDTQYF.

About this clone: Its ends do not fully match the called genes, so a read error is possible. V and J are TRBV4-2 and TRBJ1-2; maybe TRBD1 (5 bases). In germline, CDR1 is LGHNA, CDR2 YNFKEQ. The CDR3 runs 14 residues. The CDR3 DNA is TGTGCCAGCCGCCAAGAAGGGGCCCACTATGGCTACACCTTC. This gives the protein CASRQEGAHYGYTF.

The table lists this clone with a count of one. The chain links TRBV10-3 to TRBJ2-2, with 11 bases identical to TRBD2. In germline, CDR1 is ENHRY, CDR2 SYGVKD. This CDR3 has 16 residues. V trimming: 7 bases; J trimming: 3 bases; junction bases outside the gene matches: 7. The CDR3 sequence: CAIKGGTSGYTGELFF. DNA for the CDR3: TGTGCCATCAAGGGGGGGACTAGCGGATACACCGGGGAGCTGTTTTTT.

The chain has TRBV30 and TRBJ1-6; TRBD1 matches 7 bases. This CDR3 comprises 14 residues. The trim removed 3 bases at V and 12 bases at J, leaving 11 bases unmatched. The germline V gene encodes CDR1 GTSNPN and CDR2 SVGIG (reference sequence). CDR3 region: CAWSRGLGGEPLHF. The CDR3 DNA follows: TGTGCCTGGAGCAGGGGGTTGGGTGGGGAACCCCTCCACTTT.

A single count supports this clone. The chain combines TRBV7-3 with TRBJ2-2; D is ambiguous. V lost 4 bases and J 4 bases, leaving 7 bases between the germline ends. Per the germline V gene, CDR1 is SGHTA and CDR2 is FQGTGA. The CDR3 totals 13 residues. CDR3 nucleotide sequence: TGTGCCAGCAGCTCCCAGTTCACCGGGGAGCTGTTTTTT. This sequence encodes CASSSQFTGELFF.

In its sample, this clone was seen many times. The J gene is TRBJ1-5, the V gene TRBV2, with TRBD1 identical over 7 bases. V shed 8 bases, J shed 9 bases, and the junction held 7 bases outside the gene matches. The CDR3 spans 12 residues. CDR1 is SNHLY, CDR2 FYNNEI, per germline. In DNA, the CDR3 is TGTGCCAGCGCCCTGGACAGGCGGCCCCAGCATTTT. Translating it yields CASALDRRPQHF.

This clone was seen only a few times. This chain's CDR3 is CASSEKLWGVDNSPLHF. CDR3 in DNA: TGTGCCAGCAGTGAAAAACTGTGGGGTGTAGATAATTCACCCCTCCACTTT. The chain employs TRBV6-1 and TRBJ1-6; D call uncertain. The CDR3 loop spans 17 amino acids. Per germline, CDR1 MNHNS and CDR2 SASEGT. Trimming stripped 2 bases from V and 5 bases from J, with 16 bases between.

The chain carries TRBV7-7 and TRBJ2-2; tentative D call: TRBD2 (6 bases). V was clipped by 5 bases and J by 6 bases, with 10 bases between them. The CDR3 runs 13 residues. Looked up from germline, CDR1 is SSHAT and CDR2 is FNYEAQ (reference sequence). This CDR3 is CASSPSGAGELFF. For the CDR3, the DNA is TGTGCCAGCAGCCCATCGGGGGCCGGGGAGCTGTTTTTT.

V gene TRBV6-1 combines with J gene TRBJ1-5; TRBD1 matches 8 bases. Looked up from germline, CDR1 is MNHNS and CDR2 is SASEGT. This CDR3 comprises 15 residues. J gave up 7 bases and V 2 bases, and 7 bases lay outside the gene matches. The CDR3 region is CASSEFRGHEQPQHF. CDR3 DNA: TGTGCCAGCAGTGAATTCAGGGGGCATGAACAGCCCCAGCATTTT.

The chain employs TRBV7-2 and TRBJ1-5; D may be TRBD1 (6 bases). Germline values: CDR1 SGHTA, CDR2 FQGNSA. V was trimmed by 5 bases and J by 0 bases, leaving 23 bases between them. The CDR3 runs 19 residues. Written as DNA, the CDR3 is TGTGCCAGCAGCGCCGAAATCGGCTGGGGGCCGGGTAGCAATCAGCCCCAGCATTTT. Its protein is CASSAEIGWGPGSNQPQHF.

The chain links TRBV28 to TRBJ2-1; no clear D. The CDR3 spans 12 residues. Trimming shortened V by 6 bases and J by 11 bases, and 14 bases separated the two germline ends. The V gene's germline CDR1 is MDHEN and CDR2 SYDVKM. CDR3 protein: CASSPKVGKQFF. The DNA of the CDR3 is TGTGCCAGCAGCCCTAAAGTCGGAAAGCAGTTCTTC.

In regard to this clone: Only one base separates this from a far larger clonotype, so it likely reflects a read error. The rearrangement joins TRBV10-3 to TRBJ1-2; a possible D gene is TRBD1 (6 bases). This CDR3 comprises 13 residues. The germline gives CDR1 ENHRY, CDR2 SYGVKD. The DNA of the CDR3 is TGTGGCATCAGTTCGGACAGAAACTATGGCTACACCTTC. As protein: CGISSDRNYGYTF.

This clone appeared a few times. The genes are TRBV6-1 and TRBJ2-7; 8 bases match TRBD1. V gave up 6 bases and J gave up 5 bases; unmatched junction bases: 9. The CDR3 contains 14 residues. Germline V CDR1 and CDR2: MNHNS, SASEGT. DNA for the CDR3: TGTGCCAGCAGATATGGACAGGGAGGCGACGAGCAGTACTTC. It translates to CASRYGQGGDEQYF.

This clone was seen more than once but under ten times. V is TRBV10-2 and J is TRBJ2-7; no reliable D call. V was pared by 3 bases and J by 4 bases, with 4 bases between. This CDR3 contains 11 residues. Germline V gene lookup returns CDR1 WSHSY and CDR2 SAAADI. The CDR3 DNA reads as TGCGCCAGCAGTGACCGTTACGAGCAGTACTTC. Residues: CASSDRYEQYF.

This clone is a singleton in its sample. This chain connects TRBV18 to TRBJ2-5; the D gene could be TRBD1 or TRBD2 (6 bases each). The V gene lost 2 bases and the J gene lost 4 bases, with 20 bases spanning the gap. The CDR3 runs 17 residues. From germline, CDR1 is KGHSH and CDR2 LQKENI. The CDR3 nucleotides read TGTGCCAGCTCACCATCCTGGGGGGCGCAGGACGGAGAGACCCAGTACTTC. Translating it yields CASSPSWGAQDGETQYF.

J is TRBJ2-7 and V is TRBV25-1, with D possibly matching TRBD1 (6 bases). Germline V gene data show CDR1 as MGHDK and CDR2 as SYGVNS. V lost 11 bases, J lost 2 bases, and 16 bases lay in between. The CDR3 is made up of 13 amino acids. This chain's CDR3 is CAGGRGPPYEQYF. The CDR3 DNA sequence: TGTGCCGGGGGCAGGGGTCCCCCCTACGAGCAGTACTTC.

This clone was counted ten times or more. This chain's CDR3 is CASSEWFSGTNEKLFF. CDR3 nucleotides: TGTGCCAGCAGTGAATGGTTTTCAGGGACTAATGAAAAACTGTTTTTT. The chain has TRBV25-1 and TRBJ1-4, with a tentative D call TRBD1 (5 bases). The CDR3 length is 16 residues. Germline V gene data show CDR1 as MGHDK and CDR2 as SYGVNS. V dropped 1 base and J dropped 2 bases, with 11 bases sitting between them. Looking up the rest from reference TRBV25-1 and TRBJ1-4 gives the full variable domain: EADIYQTPRYLVIGTGKKITLECSQTMGHDKMYWYQQDPGMELHLIHYSYGVNSTEKGDLSSESTVSRIRTEHFPLTLESARPSHTSQYLCASSEWFSGTNEKLFFGSGTQLSVL.